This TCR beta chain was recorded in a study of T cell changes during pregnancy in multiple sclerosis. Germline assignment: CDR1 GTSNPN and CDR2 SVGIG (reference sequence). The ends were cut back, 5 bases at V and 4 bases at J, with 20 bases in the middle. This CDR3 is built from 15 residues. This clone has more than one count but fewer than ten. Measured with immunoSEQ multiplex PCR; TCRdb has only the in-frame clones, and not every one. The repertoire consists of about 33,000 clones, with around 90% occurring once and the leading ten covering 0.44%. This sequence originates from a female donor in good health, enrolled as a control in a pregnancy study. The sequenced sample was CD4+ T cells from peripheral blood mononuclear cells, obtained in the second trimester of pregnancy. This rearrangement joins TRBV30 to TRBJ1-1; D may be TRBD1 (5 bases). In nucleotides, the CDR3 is TGTGCCTGGGGTCTTAGGACGGGGGGTGGCACTGAAGCTTTCTTT. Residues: CAWGLRTGGGTEAFF.